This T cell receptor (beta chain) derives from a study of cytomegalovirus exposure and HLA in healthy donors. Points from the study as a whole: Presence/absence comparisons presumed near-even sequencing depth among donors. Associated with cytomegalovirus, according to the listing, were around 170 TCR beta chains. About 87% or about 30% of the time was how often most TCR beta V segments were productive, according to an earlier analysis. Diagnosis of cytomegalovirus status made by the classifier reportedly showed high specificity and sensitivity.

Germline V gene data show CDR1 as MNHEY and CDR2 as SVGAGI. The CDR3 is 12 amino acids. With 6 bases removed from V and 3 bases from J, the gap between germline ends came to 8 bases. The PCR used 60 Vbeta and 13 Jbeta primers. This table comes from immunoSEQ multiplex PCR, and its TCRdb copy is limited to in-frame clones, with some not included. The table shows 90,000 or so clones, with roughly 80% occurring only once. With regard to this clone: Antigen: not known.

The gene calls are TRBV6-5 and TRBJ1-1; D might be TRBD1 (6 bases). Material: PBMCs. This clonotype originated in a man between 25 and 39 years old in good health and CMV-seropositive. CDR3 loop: CASSQGYTEAFF. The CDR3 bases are TGTGCCAGCAGCCAGGGGTACACTGAAGCTTTCTTT.